These T cell receptor beta chains were read from a single sample in a study of cytomegalovirus exposure and HLA in healthy donors. The table came from immunoSEQ multiplex PCR; TCRdb's copy has only in-frame clones and leaves some out. The table lists a few hundred thousand clones, 86% of them singletons. Material for sequencing was PBMCs. Receptors originate from a woman aged 18-30 years in good health and CMV-seronegative. The CDR3 runs from the conserved cysteine through the conserved F or W. The D gene is left open where the match is weak. Only part of the rows carry a size: once, few, many, or a class if the clone is expanded.

abundance: .; j_gene: TRBJ2-5; v_gene: TRBV11-2; d_gene: .; CDR3aa: CASSLLVEETQYF; CDR3nt: TGTGCCAGCAGCTTACTGGTAGAAGAGACCCAGTACTTC
abundance: once; j_gene: TRBJ1-2; v_gene: TRBV5-4; d_gene: TRBD1; CDR3aa: CASSLPNGQGPRTF; CDR3nt: TGTGCCAGCAGCTTGCCTAACGGACAGGGCCCTCGCACCTTC
abundance: .; j_gene: TRBJ1-1; v_gene: TRBV5-1; d_gene: .; CDR3aa: CASSPRRGNTEAFF; CDR3nt: TGCGCCAGCAGCCCTCGACGGGGGAACACTGAAGCTTTCTTT
abundance: few; j_gene: TRBJ1-5; v_gene: TRBV29-1; d_gene: TRBD1; CDR3aa: CSVVQGDQPQHF; CDR3nt: TGCAGCGTTGTACAGGGGGATCAGCCCCAGCATTTT
abundance: .; j_gene: TRBJ1-2; v_gene: TRBV27; d_gene: TRBD1; CDR3aa: CASSFGGGADYGYTF; CDR3nt: TGTGCCAGCAGTTTCGGAGGGGGCGCTGACTATGGCTACACCTTC
abundance: .; j_gene: TRBJ2-7; v_gene: TRBV4-1; d_gene: TRBD2; CDR3aa: CASSLGLAGASFSYEQYF; CDR3nt: TGCGCCAGCAGCCTAGGACTAGCGGGGGCAAGTTTCTCCTACGAGCAGTACTTC
abundance: once; j_gene: TRBJ2-1; v_gene: TRBV11-2; d_gene: TRBD2; CDR3aa: CASSFLSGGFNEQFF; CDR3nt: TGTGCCAGCAGCTTCCTTAGCGGGGGTTTCAATGAGCAGTTCTTC
abundance: once; j_gene: TRBJ1-2; v_gene: TRBV6-4; d_gene: .; CDR3aa: CASTRPTAGYGYTF; CDR3nt: TGTGCCAGCACCCGGCCCACAGCGGGCTATGGCTACACCTTC
abundance: .; j_gene: TRBJ1-6; v_gene: TRBV7-3; d_gene: .; CDR3aa: CASSLAVRGSPLHF; CDR3nt: TGTGCCAGCAGCTTGGCGGTAAGGGGTTCACCCCTCCACTTT
abundance: .; j_gene: TRBJ2-1; v_gene: TRBV11-2; d_gene: TRBD2; CDR3aa: CASSPASGTSYNEQFF; CDR3nt: TGTGCCAGCAGCCCCGCTAGCGGTACCTCCTACAATGAGCAGTTCTTC
abundance: .; j_gene: TRBJ2-5; v_gene: TRBV19; d_gene: TRBD1; CDR3aa: CASSIGAQGAETQYF; CDR3nt: TGTGCCAGTAGTATTGGCGCACAGGGGGCAGAGACCCAGTACTTC
abundance: once; j_gene: TRBJ2-2; v_gene: TRBV7-2; d_gene: .; CDR3aa: CASSLKQGTGELFF; CDR3nt: TGTGCCAGCAGCTTAAAACAGGGCACCGGGGAGCTGTTTTTT
abundance: .; j_gene: TRBJ2-3; v_gene: TRBV29-1; d_gene: TRBD2; CDR3aa: CSAPGLAGGVTDTQYF; CDR3nt: TGCAGCGCCCCGGGACTAGCGGGGGGGGTCACAGATACGCAGTATTTT
abundance: .; j_gene: TRBJ2-1; v_gene: TRBV6-1; d_gene: .; CDR3aa: CASILGGGTYNEQFF; CDR3nt: .
abundance: .; j_gene: TRBJ2-1; v_gene: TRBV15; d_gene: .; CDR3aa: CATSMTDSDMVNEQFF; CDR3nt: TGTGCCACCAGCATGACGGACAGTGATATGGTCAATGAGCAGTTCTTC
abundance: .; j_gene: TRBJ2-5; v_gene: TRBV4-2; d_gene: .; CDR3aa: CASSQVVGGQETQYF; CDR3nt: TGTGCCAGCAGCCAAGTGGTTGGGGGGCAAGAGACCCAGTACTTC